This passage covers 14 T cell receptor beta chains from one sample sequenced in a study of human T cells and chemical hapten exposure. Sample time point: patch test 1, 2 weeks after DPC sensitization. Described treatment: therapeutic diphenylcyclopropenone sensitization with weekly scalp DPC. TCRdb reanalysed the RACE reads using MiXCR and keeps one entry per CDR3 protein. The top ten hold 1.7% of the sample, which has under 200,000 distinct CDR3 sequences, 13% to 15% seen once. The sequencing used whole blood, collected in connection with sensitization to the hapten diphenylcyclopropenone (DPC). These TCRs come from a young woman with alopecia areata. Some clones in this sample may be carry-over from other donors' samples.

The chain uses TRBV29-1 and TRBJ2-1; 11 nucleotides align to TRBD2. This CDR3 has 19 amino acids. CDR1 is SQVTM, CDR2 ANQGSEA, per germline. V shed 4 bases and J 0 bases; nucleotides not matched to a gene: 14. CDR3 amino acids: CSVGVVTSGIRSSYNEQFF. The CDR3 bases are TGCAGCGTTGGGGTCGTGACTAGCGGGATCCGTAGCTCCTACAATGAGCAGTTCTTC.

In its sample, this clonotype was seen many times. The rearrangement links TRBV28 to TRBJ1-1; D unclear. This CDR3 spans 11 amino acids. V lost 4 bases to trimming and J lost 8 bases, with 8 bases between them. CDR1 and CDR2 (germline): MDHEN, SYDVKM. The CDR3 nucleotides are TGTGCCAGCAGTTCGGGAACCGAAGCTTTCTTT. The encoded protein is CASSSGTEAFF.

This clonotype was seen a few times. The rearrangement links TRBV6-2 or TRBV6-3 to TRBJ2-2; D gene unclear. This CDR3 has 17 amino acids. Trimming pared 5 bases from V and 5 bases from J, leaving 21 bases between. From germline, CDR1 is MNHEY and CDR2 SVGEGT. The CDR3 nucleotides read TGTGCCAGCAGTCGGTCCCGCCTAGGGCTACGGACCGGGGAGCTGTTTTTT. This gives the protein CASSRSRLGLRTGELFF.

This clonotype was found a few times. The chain combines TRBV3-1 with TRBJ2-1; D unresolved. Trimming shortened V by 5 bases and J by 1 base, and 24 bases separated the two germline ends. The CDR3 runs 19 residues. Germline V gives CDR1 LGHDT, CDR2 YNNKEL (reference sequence). The CDR3, as DNA: TGTGCCAGCAGCTATATAAGTGGGCTTGGGTTACTGTCCTACAATGAGCAGTTCTTC. Translation: CASSYISGLGLLSYNEQFF.

The chain is built from TRBV7-2 and TRBJ2-3; D call uncertain. Germline-derived CDR1 and CDR2 are SGHTA and FQGNSA. Trimming removed 1 base at V and 0 bases at J, with 8 bases between. The CDR3 is 15 residues long. In nucleotides, the CDR3 is TGTGCCAGCAGCTTAGGGCCAGCTAGCACAGATACGCAGTATTTT. This gives the protein CASSLGPASTDTQYF. Together with reference TRBV7-2 and TRBJ2-3, the CDR3 gives the full variable domain: GAGVSQSPSNKVTEKGKDVELRCDPISGHTALYWYRQSLGQGLEFLIYFQGNSAPDKSGLPSDRFSAERTGGSVSTLTIQRTQQEDSAVYLCASSLGPASTDTQYFGPGTRLTVL.

The chain employs TRBV7-6 and TRBJ2-3, with D perhaps matching TRBD2 (6 bases). Germline V gene lookup returns CDR1 SGHVS and CDR2 FNYEAQ. The CDR3 spans 16 residues. V lost 1 base and J lost 4, with 15 bases in between. CDR3 residues: CASSLGGGGTADTQYF. CDR3 bases: TGTGCCAGCAGCTTAGGTGGGGGAGGTACGGCAGATACGCAGTATTTT.

This clonotype showed up many times. The rearrangement uses TRBV12-3 or TRBV12-4 and TRBJ1-1, with D tentatively TRBD1 (5 bases). Trimming removed 7 bases at V and 0 bases at J, with 9 bases between. There are 13 residues in the CDR3. CDR3 sequence reads: CASTRQLNTEAFF. CDR3 DNA sequence: TGTGCCAGCACCAGACAGTTGAACACTGAAGCTTTCTTT.

This clonotype was picked up many times. The chain carries TRBV7-3 and TRBJ2-2; 9 nucleotides agree with TRBD1. V shed 6 bases and J 3 bases; nucleotides not matched to a gene: 2. Germline V gene sequence: CDR1 SGHTA, CDR2 FQGTGA. There are 14 residues in the CDR3. The CDR3 nucleotides are TGTGCCAGCAGTACAGGGGGCTACACCGGGGAGCTGTTTTTT. This sequence encodes CASSTGGYTGELFF.

This clonotype has more than one count but fewer than ten. The V and J genes are TRBV6-6 and TRBJ1-1, with 7 positions matching TRBD1. Germline V gene data show CDR1 as MNHNY and CDR2 as SVGAGI (reference sequence). The CDR3 loop spans 15 amino acids. V shed 4 bases, J shed 1 base, and the junction held 6 bases outside the gene matches. For the CDR3, the DNA is TGTGCCAGCAGTTGGACAGGAGGAAAGAACACTGAAGCTTTCTTT. This encodes CASSWTGGKNTEAFF.

The V and J genes are TRBV20-1 and TRBJ2-2; D is uncertain. The germline CDR1 and CDR2 sequences are DFQATT and SNEGSKA (reference sequence). The CDR3 sequence is 12 residues long. V dropped 6 bases and J dropped 6 bases, with 11 bases sitting between them. This CDR3 reads CSAARVSGELFF. In DNA, the CDR3 is TGCAGTGCGGCCCGGGTCTCCGGGGAGCTGTTTTTT.

Ten or more counts support this clonotype. The chain is built from TRBV6-6 and TRBJ2-5; D is ambiguous. The V and J ends lost 1 base and 2 bases respectively, with 8 bases between them. Per germline, CDR1 MNHNY and CDR2 SVGAGI (reference sequence). The CDR3 sequence is 14 residues long. In DNA form, the CDR3 reads TGTGCCAGCAGTTACTTGGGATTACAAGAGACCCAGTACTTC. Residues: CASSYLGLQETQYF.

This clonotype turned up a few times. This chain connects TRBV4-3 to TRBJ1-5; D gene uncertain. The V gene's germline CDR1 is LGHNA and CDR2 YSLEER. V lost 0 bases and J 7 bases, leaving 7 bases between the germline ends. This CDR3 region has 13 residues. The CDR3 loop reads CASSQDGEQPQHF. As DNA, the CDR3 is TGCGCCAGCAGCCAAGATGGGGAACAGCCCCAGCATTTT.

This clonotype was found many times. This chain connects TRBV29-1 to TRBJ1-2; 7 bases are a match to TRBD1. The germline V gene has CDR1 SQVTM and CDR2 ANQGSEA. CDR3 length equals 15 residues. The junction had 14 bases not matched to a gene; V was cut back by 5 bases and J by 5 bases. The CDR3: CSVTRYTGVGYGYTF. The CDR3 DNA is TGCAGCGTTACTCGTTATACAGGGGTAGGGTATGGCTACACCTTC.

This clonotype was seen a handful of times. The chain joins TRBV7-2 to TRBJ2-2, with unresolved D. CDR3 length: 13 amino acids. Trimming stripped 1 base from V and 6 bases from J, with 6 bases between. Per germline, CDR1 SGHTA and CDR2 FQGNSA. The CDR3 region has the DNA TGTGCCAGCAGCTTAGTGGCAGCCGGGGAGCTGTTTTTT. Translating gives CASSLVAAGELFF.